This TCR beta chain was captured in a study of blood T cell repertoires in COVID-19. On the study more broadly: Researchers got acute and convalescent COVID-19 samples from the United States, Italy and Spain. Sample material is recorded as cDNA or gDNA derived from T cells, B-cell-depleted T cells, or PBMCs.

Per the authors' pipeline: Cell counts per sample came from amplifying reference gene primers. Sequencing used immunoSEQ multiplex PCR; TCRdb keeps in-frame clones, though not all of them. That table is the source of V, J and clone size, and D and trimming were worked out from the DNA. The table records 200,000 to 250,000 clones, roughly nine tenths of them present only once. Regarding this clone: Other DNA sequences in the same sample also yield this CDR3.

The receptor's source is a woman younger than 30 who had recovered from COVID-19. Material: peripheral blood.

CDR3 nucleotides: TGCGCCAGCAGCTTGGGGAGCTCCTATAATTCACCCCTCCACTTT. Amino acid sequence: CASSLGSSYNSPLHF. The V call is TRBV5-1, the J call TRBJ1-6; D is ambiguous. Germline V gives CDR1 SGHRS, CDR2 YFSETQ. The V and J ends lost 0 bases and 0 bases respectively, with 4 bases between them. The CDR3 sequence is 15 residues long. Together with reference TRBV5-1 and TRBJ1-6, the CDR3 gives the full variable domain: KAGVTQTPRYLIKTRGQQVTLSCSPISGHRSVSWYQQTPGQGLQFLFEYFSETQRNKGNFPGRFSGRQFSNSRSEMNVSTLELGDSALYLCASSLGSSYNSPLHFGNGTRLTVT.